This TCR beta chain was obtained from a study of shared clonotypes between healthy human individuals. Study-level findings and limits: Non-shared clonotypes were found to have lower generation probabilities than the clonotypes that were shared by all four of the sorted-subset donors. It was expected that sequencing depth would affect clonotype sharing among donors.

A single count supports this clone. The antigen is unknown. The table came from immunoSEQ multiplex PCR; TCRdb's copy has only in-frame clones and leaves some out. The table has roughly 650,000 clones, around 97% seen once. Per germline, CDR1 LNHDA and CDR2 SQIVND (reference sequence). The CDR3 contains 15 residues. V was trimmed by 5 bases and J by 0 bases, leaving 13 bases between them. The V gene is TRBV19, the J gene TRBJ2-5, with D perhaps assigned TRBD1 or TRBD2 (5 bases each). The source is a woman aged 25 to 39 in good health. Sequencing input: naive CD4+ T cells sorted from blood. The sample's subset: CD45RA+ positively selected. Here the CDR3 reads CASSERWGYQETQYF. The CDR3 DNA reads TGTGCCAGTAGTGAGCGGTGGGGGTACCAAGAGACCCAGTACTTC. Complete variable domain (other parts from reference TRBV19 and TRBJ2-5): DGGITQSPKYLFRKEGQNVTLSCEQNLNHDAMYWYRQDPGQGLRLIYYSQIVNDFQKGDIAEGYSVSREKKESFPLTVTSAQKNPTAFYLCASSERWGYQETQYFGPGTRLLVL.